The entry below describes one T cell receptor (beta chain). The source of the sample is a study of blood T cell repertoires in COVID-19. Study background: Collection of acute and convalescent COVID-19 samples took place in the United States, Italy and Spain.

While infection was still active, Seattle patients were enrolled and then followed longitudinally. Source study methods: Reference gene primers were amplified, and this amplification served to estimate nucleated cell counts. Clones were read by immunoSEQ multiplex PCR, and TCRdb kept only the in-frame ones, dropping some. V, J and clone size were drawn from that table, and D and trimming were deduced from the DNA. This sample has just under 350,000 clones; more than 70% occur once, and the top ten carry about 6.7%. CDR1 and CDR2 (germline): MNHNS, SASEGT. Between the trimmed V and J ends, which lost 3 bases and 0 bases, there was a span of 9 bases. The CDR3 is made up of 14 amino acids.

The sequencing input was peripheral blood. The chain carries TRBV6-1 and TRBJ2-7; D unresolved. This receptor was obtained from a woman in her 70s with COVID-19, enrolled during active disease. In DNA form, the CDR3 reads TGTGCCAGCAGTGATGACTGGAGCTCCTACGAGCAGTACTTC. This codes for CASSDDWSSYEQYF.